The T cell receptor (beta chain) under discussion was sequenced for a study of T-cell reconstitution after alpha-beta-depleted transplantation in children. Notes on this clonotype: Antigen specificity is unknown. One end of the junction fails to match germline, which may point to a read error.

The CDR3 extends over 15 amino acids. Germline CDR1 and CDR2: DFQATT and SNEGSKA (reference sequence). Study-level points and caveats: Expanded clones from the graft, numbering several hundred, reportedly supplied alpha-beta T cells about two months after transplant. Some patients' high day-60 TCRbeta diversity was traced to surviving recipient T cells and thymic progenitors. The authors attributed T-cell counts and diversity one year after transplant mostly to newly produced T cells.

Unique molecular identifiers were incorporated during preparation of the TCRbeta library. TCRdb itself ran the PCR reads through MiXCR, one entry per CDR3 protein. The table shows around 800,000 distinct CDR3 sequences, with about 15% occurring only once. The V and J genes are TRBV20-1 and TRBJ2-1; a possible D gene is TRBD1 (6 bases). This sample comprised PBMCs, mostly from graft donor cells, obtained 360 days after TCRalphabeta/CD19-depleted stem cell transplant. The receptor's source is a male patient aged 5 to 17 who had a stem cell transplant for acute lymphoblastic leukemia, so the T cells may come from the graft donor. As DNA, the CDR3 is TGCTGTGCGCCGACAGGCCTTAGCTCCTACAATGAGCAGTTCTTC. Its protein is CCAPTGLSSYNEQFF.